The clone carrying this TCR beta chain was seen a single time. Its specificity is unknown. This entry comes from a study of cytomegalovirus exposure and HLA in healthy donors. Looking at the study overall: An analysis done earlier identified around 100 million unique TCR beta sequences from about 179 million T cells. Overall study results and limits: Across donors, presence/absence analyses took sequencing depth to be roughly uniform. TCR beta sequences reportedly predicted the HLA-A and HLA-B alleles of most subjects accurately. A highly shared variant cluster was judged a likely technical artifact.

V lost 3 bases and J 5 bases, leaving 16 bases between the germline ends. There are 15 residues in the CDR3. The germline V gene encodes CDR1 LNHDA and CDR2 SQIVND (reference sequence). Amplification used 60 Vbeta primers and 13 Jbeta primers. Here immunoSEQ multiplex PCR was the method, and the copy in TCRdb shows in-frame clones only, minus some. The top ten clones hold 3% to 3.5% of a sample with over 85,000 clones, approximately 80% of them seen once. The chain is built from TRBV19 and TRBJ2-5; possibly TRBD1 for D (5 bases). The receptor's source is a man aged 35 to 55 in good health and CMV-seronegative. The sample comprised PBMCs. The CDR3 region is CASSMYDVGAETQYF. Written as DNA, the CDR3 is TGTGCCAGTAGTATGTATGACGTTGGGGCGGAGACCCAGTACTTC.